The 10 T cell receptor beta chains presented below share a single source sample, sequenced in a study of Ad26.COV2.S vaccination and SARS-CoV-2 variants. TCRdb's table, derived via immunoSEQ multiplex PCR, lists solely in-frame clones and lacks some. The data contain some 500,000 clones, 75% to 90% of them singletons. Regarding treatment: roughly 19 received Ad26.COV2.S at low or high dose, single or two shots; about 5 received placebo; per-sample allocation not given. Sampling occurred on day 63 after the first vaccine or placebo injection. The sample in question was peripheral blood, obtained in a trial of Ad26.COV2.S vaccine versus placebo. All receptors derive from a person aged 18-60 years who received the Ad26.COV2.S COVID-19 vaccine or a placebo.

This clone was observed a single time. V and J are TRBV27 and TRBJ1-1; perhaps TRBD1 as D (5 bases). The CDR3 runs to 12 residues. The V gene lost 6 bases and the J gene lost 11 bases, with 16 bases spanning the gap. The V gene's germline CDR1 is MNHEY and CDR2 SMNVEV (reference sequence). The DNA for the CDR3 is TGTGCCAGCAGCCGCAACGGGGGAGTTGCTTTCTTT. Amino acids: CASSRNGGVAFF.

This clone has only one observation. CDR3 in amino acids: CASSVLGQGGTEAFF. CDR3 DNA sequence: TGTGCCAGCAGCGTCCTGGGACAGGGAGGCACTGAAGCTTTCTTT. The gene calls are TRBV9 and TRBJ1-1; TRBD1 matches at 9 bases. The germline gives CDR1 SGDLS, CDR2 YYNGEE. This CDR3 comprises 15 residues. The ends lost 2 bases at V and 4 bases at J; junction bases unmatched: 6.

Only one count was recorded for this clone. J is TRBJ2-2 and V is TRBV18; D gene uncertain. Germline CDR1 is KGHSH and CDR2 is LQKENI. V dropped 2 bases and J dropped 3 bases, with 10 bases sitting between them. The length of the CDR3 is 15 residues. The DNA for the CDR3 is TGTGCCAGCTCACCAGTGGGGATGCACACCGGGGAGCTGTTTTTT. Protein product: CASSPVGMHTGELFF.

The chain has TRBV3-1 (or the pseudogene TRBV3-2) and TRBJ1-3; D unresolved. There are 17 residues in the CDR3. With 4 bases removed from V and 0 bases from J, the gap between germline ends came to 16 bases. Germline CDR1 LGHDT, CDR2 YNNKEL (reference sequence). The CDR3 region is CASSRGTSATSGNTIYF. CDR3 sequence (DNA): TGTGCCAGCAGCCGCGGAACTTCCGCCACCTCTGGAAACACCATATATTTT.

V is TRBV5-1 and J is TRBJ2-7; 9 bases match TRBD1. V trimming: 3 bases; J trimming: 1 base; junction bases outside the gene matches: 5. The V gene's germline CDR1 is SGHRS and CDR2 YFSETQ. The CDR3 is 15 residues long. CDR3 DNA sequence: TGCGCCAGCAGCTATCCGGGACAGGGTTCCTACGAGCAGTACTTC. Translation gives CASSYPGQGSYEQYF. Filled out from reference TRBV5-1 and TRBJ2-7, the complete variable domain reads KAGVTQTPRYLIKTRGQQVTLSCSPISGHRSVSWYQQTPGQGLQFLFEYFSETQRNKGNFPGRFSGRQFSNSRSEMNVSTLELGDSALYLCASSYPGQGSYEQYFGPGTRLTVT.

The rearrangement joins TRBV6-2 or TRBV6-3 to TRBJ2-2, with no clear D. CDR3 length: 14 residues. Trimming cost V 6 bases and J 3 bases, with 11 bases left between them. Germline V gene lookup returns CDR1 MNHEY and CDR2 SVGEGT. CDR3 sequence: CASSAVGYTGELFF. The CDR3 bases are TGTGCCAGCAGCGCGGTGGGGTACACCGGGGAGCTGTTTTTT.

V gene TRBV11-3 combines with J gene TRBJ2-2, with unresolved D. With 2 bases removed from V and 5 bases from J, the gap between germline ends came to 12 bases. The CDR3 is made up of 15 amino acids. CDR1 SGHNT and CDR2 YENEEA come from the germline V gene. CDR3 loop: CASSLLSAGTGELFF. The CDR3 DNA is TGTGCCAGCAGCTTATTAAGCGCTGGAACCGGGGAGCTGTTTTTT. Using reference TRBV11-3 and TRBJ2-2 for the parts outside the CDR3, the full variable domain is EAGVVQSPRYKIIEKKQPVAFWCNPISGHNTLYWYLQNLGQGPELLIRYENEEAVDDSQLPKDRFSAERLKGVDSTLKIQPAELGDSAVYLCASSLLSAGTGELFFGEGSRLTVL.

The chain links TRBV21-1 to TRBJ2-2; TRBD2, the table's D call, was not compared with the DNA. TRBV21-1 is shown as a pseudogene. CDR3 size: 19 residues. CDR3: CASSPPSFTLAGPTGELFF. The DNA of the CDR3 is TGTGCCAGCAGCCCCCCGTCGTTTACGCTAGCGGGACCCACCGGGGAGCTGTTTTTT.

The J gene is TRBJ2-3, the V gene TRBV7-2, with 8 bases identical to TRBD1. The CDR3 contains 18 residues. The germline CDR1 and CDR2 sequences are SGHTA and FQGNSA. The V gene end was trimmed by 4 bases and the J gene end by 2 bases; junction bases not matched to a gene: 14. DNA of the CDR3: TGTGCCAGCAGCTCGACAGGGGCCCCATTACCGTACACAGATACGCAGTATTTT. It encodes CASSSTGAPLPYTDTQYF.

J is TRBJ2-7 and V is TRBV30; perhaps TRBD1 as D (5 bases). Trimming took 2 bases from V and 2 from J, leaving 16 bases between them. CDR1 is GTSNPN, CDR2 SVGIG, per germline (reference sequence). The CDR3 runs 15 residues. The CDR3 nucleotides are TGTGCCTGGAGTCGAAACAGGATGACCCCCTACGAGCAGTACTTC. It yields the protein CAWSRNRMTPYEQYF.